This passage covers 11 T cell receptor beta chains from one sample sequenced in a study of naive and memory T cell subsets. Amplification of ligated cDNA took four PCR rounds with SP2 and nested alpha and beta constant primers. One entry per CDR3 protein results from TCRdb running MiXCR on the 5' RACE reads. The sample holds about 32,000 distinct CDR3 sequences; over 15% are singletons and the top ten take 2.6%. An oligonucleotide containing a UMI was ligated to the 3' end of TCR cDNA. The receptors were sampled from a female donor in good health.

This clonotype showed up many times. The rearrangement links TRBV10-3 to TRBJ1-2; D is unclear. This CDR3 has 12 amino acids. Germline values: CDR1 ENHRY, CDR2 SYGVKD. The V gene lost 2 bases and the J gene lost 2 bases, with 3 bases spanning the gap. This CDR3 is CAISEGNYGYTF. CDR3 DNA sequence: TGTGCCATCAGTGAGGGAAACTATGGCTACACCTTC.

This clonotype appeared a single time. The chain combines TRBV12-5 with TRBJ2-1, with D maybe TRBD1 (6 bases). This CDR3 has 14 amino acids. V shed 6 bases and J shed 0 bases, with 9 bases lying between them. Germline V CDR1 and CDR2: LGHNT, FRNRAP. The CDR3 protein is CASGLQGSYNEQFF. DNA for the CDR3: TGTGCTAGTGGCTTACAGGGCTCCTACAATGAGCAGTTCTTC.

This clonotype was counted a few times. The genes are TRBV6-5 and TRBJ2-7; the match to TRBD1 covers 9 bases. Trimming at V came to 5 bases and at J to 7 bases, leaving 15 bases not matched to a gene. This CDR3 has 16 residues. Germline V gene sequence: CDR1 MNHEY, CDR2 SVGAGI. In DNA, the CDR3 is TGTGCCAGCAGTCAACGAACCGGGACAGGGTTCAAGGAGCAGTACTTC. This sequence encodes CASSQRTGTGFKEQYF.

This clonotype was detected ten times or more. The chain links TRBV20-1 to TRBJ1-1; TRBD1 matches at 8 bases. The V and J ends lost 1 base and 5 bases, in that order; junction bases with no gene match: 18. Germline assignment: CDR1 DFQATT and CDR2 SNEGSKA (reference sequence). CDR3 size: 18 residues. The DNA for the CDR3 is TGCAGTGCTAGAGTGATCCGACCAGGACAGGGTCGAGATACTGAAGCTTTCTTT. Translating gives CSARVIRPGQGRDTEAFF.

The CDR3: CSARDLGGTYNEQFF. CDR3 sequence (DNA): TGCAGTGCTAGAGATTTGGGGGGGACCTACAATGAGCAGTTCTTC. The gene calls are TRBV20-1 and TRBJ2-1; 7 positions match TRBD2. The ends lost 0 bases at V and 2 bases at J; junction bases unmatched: 4. CDR3 length: 15 residues. Germline V gene sequence: CDR1 DFQATT, CDR2 SNEGSKA (reference sequence).

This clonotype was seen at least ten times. The CDR3 DNA is TGTGCCAGCAGTTACGATACGGGCCGACAGGGTGGGGCCAACGTCCTGACTTTC. It is translated as CASSYDTGRQGGANVLTF. This rearrangement joins TRBV6-5 to TRBJ2-6; 7 bases agree with TRBD1. V lost 2 bases, J lost 3 bases, and 10 bases stayed unmatched. CDR1 and CDR2 (germline): MNHEY, SVGAGI. This CDR3 has 18 residues.

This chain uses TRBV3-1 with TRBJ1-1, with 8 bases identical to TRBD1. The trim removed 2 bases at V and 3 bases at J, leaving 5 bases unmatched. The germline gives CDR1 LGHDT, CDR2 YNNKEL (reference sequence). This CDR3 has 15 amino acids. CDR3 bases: TGTGCCAGCAGCCAATCGAACAGGGGGGACACTGAAGCTTTCTTT. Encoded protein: CASSQSNRGDTEAFF.

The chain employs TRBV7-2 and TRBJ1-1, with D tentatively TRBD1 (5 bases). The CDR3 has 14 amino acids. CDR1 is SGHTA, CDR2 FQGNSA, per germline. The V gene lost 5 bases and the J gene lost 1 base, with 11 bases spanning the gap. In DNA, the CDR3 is TGTGCCAGCAGCCGGGGACGCTGGAACACTGAAGCTTTCTTT. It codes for CASSRGRWNTEAFF.

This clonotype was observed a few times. CDR3 amino acids: CASSQGTSYEQYF. CDR3 coding DNA: TGTGCCAGCAGCCAAGGGACTTCCTACGAGCAGTACTTC. The chain has TRBV4-2 and TRBJ2-7; possibly TRBD2 for D (5 bases). The V gene lost 1 base and the J gene lost 1 base, with 5 bases spanning the gap. CDR1 and CDR2 (germline): LGHNA, YNFKEQ. The CDR3 spans 13 residues.

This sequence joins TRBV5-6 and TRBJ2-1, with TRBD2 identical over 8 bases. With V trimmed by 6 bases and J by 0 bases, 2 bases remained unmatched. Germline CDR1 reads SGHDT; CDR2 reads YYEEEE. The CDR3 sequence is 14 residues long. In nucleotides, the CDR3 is TGTGCCAGCACCGGGGGGGTCTCCTACAATGAGCAGTTCTTC. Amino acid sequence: CASTGGVSYNEQFF. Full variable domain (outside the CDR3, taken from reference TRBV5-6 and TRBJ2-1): DAGVTQSPTHLIKTRGQQVTLRCSPKSGHDTVSWYQQALGQGPQFIFQYYEEEERQRGNFPDRFSGHQFPNYSSELNVNALLLGDSALYLCASTGGVSYNEQFFGPGTRLTVL.

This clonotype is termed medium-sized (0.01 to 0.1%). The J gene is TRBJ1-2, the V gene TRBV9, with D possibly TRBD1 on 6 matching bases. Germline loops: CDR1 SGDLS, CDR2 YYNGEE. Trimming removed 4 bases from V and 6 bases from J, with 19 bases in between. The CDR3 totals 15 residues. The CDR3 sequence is CASSPFWTAGDGYTF. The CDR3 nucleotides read TGTGCCAGCAGCCCCTTTTGGACAGCCGGGGATGGCTACACCTTC.